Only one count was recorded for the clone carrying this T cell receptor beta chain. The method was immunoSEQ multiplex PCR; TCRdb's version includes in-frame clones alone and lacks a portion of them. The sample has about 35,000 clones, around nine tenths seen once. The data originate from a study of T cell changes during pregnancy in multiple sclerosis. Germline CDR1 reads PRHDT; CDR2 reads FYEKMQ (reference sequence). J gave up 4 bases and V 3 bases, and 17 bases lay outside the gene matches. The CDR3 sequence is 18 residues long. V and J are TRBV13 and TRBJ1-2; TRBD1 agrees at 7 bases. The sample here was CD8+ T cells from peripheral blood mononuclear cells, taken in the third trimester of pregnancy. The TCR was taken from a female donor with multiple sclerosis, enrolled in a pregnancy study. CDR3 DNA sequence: TGTGCCAGCAGCTTTTCATCCAATAGACAGGGTCCGCTCTATGGCTACACCTTC. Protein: CASSFSSNRQGPLYGYTF.